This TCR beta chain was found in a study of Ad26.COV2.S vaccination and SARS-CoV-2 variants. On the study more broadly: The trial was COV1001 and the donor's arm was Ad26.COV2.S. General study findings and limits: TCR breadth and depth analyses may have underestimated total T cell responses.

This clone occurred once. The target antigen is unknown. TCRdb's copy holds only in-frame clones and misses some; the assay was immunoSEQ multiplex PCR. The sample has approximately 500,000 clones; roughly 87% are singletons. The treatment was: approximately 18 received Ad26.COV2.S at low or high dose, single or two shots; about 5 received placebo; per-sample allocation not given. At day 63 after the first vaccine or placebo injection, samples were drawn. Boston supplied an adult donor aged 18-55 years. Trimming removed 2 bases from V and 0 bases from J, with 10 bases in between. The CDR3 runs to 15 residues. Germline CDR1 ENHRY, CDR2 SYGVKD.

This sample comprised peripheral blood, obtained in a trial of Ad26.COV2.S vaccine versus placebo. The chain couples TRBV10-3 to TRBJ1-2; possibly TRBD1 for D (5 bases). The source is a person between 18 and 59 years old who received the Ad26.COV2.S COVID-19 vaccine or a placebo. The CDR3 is CAISEPGQPNYGYTF. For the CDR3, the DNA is TGTGCCATCAGTGAGCCGGGGCAGCCTAACTATGGCTACACCTTC.